This TCR beta chain was found in a study of T cell responses to AZD1222 COVID-19 vaccine. Comments on this clone: Its target is unknown.

Notes on the study in general: Vaccine-associated CD4 TCRs ranged over spike, dominating at 160-218 and 743-854. Just a handful of AZD1222 recipients were seropositive at baseline.

Repertoires were generated with immunoSEQ multiplex PCR, while TCRdb's copy carries only in-frame clones and drops some. The sample carries approximately 98,000 clones, roughly 89% recorded once. The CDR3 contains 14 residues. Unmatched junction bases numbered 4, after V lost 6 bases and J lost 3 bases. Per germline, CDR1 SNHLY and CDR2 FYNNEI. The sequence came from an adult in good health. Sequencing was performed on peripheral blood, taken on day 0 of MenACWY control vaccination. The chain combines TRBV2 with TRBJ2-3; 9 bases align to TRBD2. The CDR3 DNA reads TGTGCCAGCAGCGCGGGACTAGCTACAGATACGCAGTATTTT. Translated, it gives CASSAGLATDTQYF.